This T cell receptor beta chain stems from a study of early stage breast cancer tumors. Looking at the study overall: About 70% of the 16 invasive tumors were ER+, PR+ and HER2-.

Regarding the study as a whole: Tumors had approximately 2.4-fold higher T cell density than normal breast. Bulk DNA sequencing of unsorted cells missed chain pairing and markers.

V was cut by 4 bases and J by 5 bases, with 20 bases left in between. CDR3 length: 16 amino acids. Germline V gene data show CDR1 as LNHNV and CDR2 as YYDKDF (reference sequence). Repertoires were generated with immunoSEQ multiplex PCR, while TCRdb's copy carries only in-frame clones and drops some. The sample consists of several thousand clones, approximately 60% of them appearing once. As for this clone: Its antigen is undetermined.

The sequenced sample was breast tumor tissue. The TCR comes from a person aged 70 to 79 with breast cancer. The chain links TRBV15 to TRBJ1-1, with D perhaps TRBD1 (6 bases). Here the CDR3 DNA reads TGTGCCACCAGCAAAGATCTTAAACTCCAGGGGACTGAAGCTTTCTTT. It specifies CATSKDLKLQGTEAFF.